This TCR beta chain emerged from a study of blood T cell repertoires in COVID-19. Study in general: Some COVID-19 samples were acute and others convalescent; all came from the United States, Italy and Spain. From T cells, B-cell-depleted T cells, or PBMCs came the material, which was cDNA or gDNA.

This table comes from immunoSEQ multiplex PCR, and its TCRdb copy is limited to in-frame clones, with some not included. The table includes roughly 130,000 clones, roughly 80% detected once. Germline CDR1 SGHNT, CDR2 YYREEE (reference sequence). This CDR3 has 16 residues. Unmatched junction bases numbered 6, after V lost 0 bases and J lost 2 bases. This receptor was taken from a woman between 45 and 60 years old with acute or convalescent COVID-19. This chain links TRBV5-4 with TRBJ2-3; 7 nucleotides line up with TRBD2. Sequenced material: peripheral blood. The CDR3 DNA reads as TGTGCCAGCAGCTTGGCTCGGACTAGGTCCACAGATACGCAGTATTTT. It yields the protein CASSLARTRSTDTQYF.